This T cell receptor beta chain was retrieved from a study of blood T cell repertoires in COVID-19. Study information: COVID-19 samples collected from the United States, Italy and Spain covered acute and convalescent phases. T cells, B-cell-depleted T cells, or PBMCs provided the cDNA or gDNA that served as material.

This clone was counted a single time. In the source study's methods: Estimates of nucleated cell counts were drawn from the amplification of reference gene primers. Only in-frame clones appear in the TCRdb table, and some are missing; sequencing was by immunoSEQ multiplex PCR. The DNA was the basis for D and trimming; V, J and clone size are from that table. The table lists 200,000 to 250,000 clones, roughly 85% of them singletons. V gave up 0 bases and J gave up 5 bases; unmatched junction bases: 6. This CDR3 is built from 16 residues. Germline V lookup: CDR1 LGHNA, CDR2 YNFKEQ. V gene TRBV4-2 combines with J gene TRBJ2-5; 10 bases map to TRBD2. The sample was peripheral blood. This clonotype originated in a woman in her late teens or twenties who had recovered from COVID-19. The DNA of the CDR3 is TGTGCCAGCAGCCAAGAAAAGCGGGAGGGTCAGGAGACCCAGTACTTC. As protein: CASSQEKREGQETQYF.